This is a list of T cell receptor beta chains from one sample in a study of a mutant IDH1 vaccine in newly diagnosed glioma. Generated by immunoSEQ multiplex PCR, the TCRdb table keeps only in-frame clones and is missing some. In the table there are around 50,000 clones, 86% of which are singletons. This specimen consisted of PBMCs, obtained from a glioma patient treated with radiotherapy, temozolomide or both. Source of these receptors: a man aged 35-49 years with glioma. Each CDR3 is given with its conserved first and last residue. Fields, in order: clone size, J gene, V gene, D gene, CDR3 protein, CDR3 DNA. A D gene is named only where the DNA matches it firmly. Not every row has a clone size; where given, it reads once, few, many or a size class.

- | TRBJ2-7 | TRBV6-5 | - | CASSSRRGRTTYEQYF | TGTGCCAGCAGTTCCCGCAGGGGTCGGACGACTTACGAGCAGTACTTC
once | TRBJ2-2 | TRBV7-8 | - | CASRTNPQGPGELFF | TGTGCCAGCAGAACGAACCCCCAGGGTCCCGGGGAGCTGTTTTTT
- | TRBJ1-6 | TRBV6-6 | TRBD1 | CASSFVTGASPLHF | TGTGCCAGCAGTTTTGTTACAGGGGCATCACCCCTCCACTTT
- | TRBJ1-2 | TRBV2 | - | CASSPRDNYGYTF | TGTGCCAGCAGTCCCCGGGACAACTATGGCTACACCTTC
- | TRBJ2-7 | TRBV10-3 | - | CAISAFTGPQYF | TGTGCCATCAGTGCCTTTACAGGGCCGCAGTACTTC
- | TRBJ1-5 | TRBV18 | - | CASSPGRGMSDQPQHF | TGTGCCAGCTCACCCGGTCGGGGGATGAGTGATCAGCCCCAGCATTTT
once | TRBJ1-1 | TRBV5-1 | TRBD1 | CASSLAGGATEAFF | TGCGCCAGCAGCTTGGCAGGGGGCGCGACTGAAGCTTTCTTT
few | TRBJ2-5 | TRBV4-1 | TRBD2 | CASSQTGLAGFWETQYF | TGCGCCAGCAGCCAAACCGGACTAGCGGGATTTTGGGAGACCCAGTACTTC
- | TRBJ2-3 | TRBV21-1 | - | CASSVAGTSVTDTQYF | TGTGCCAGCAGCGTAGCCGGGACTAGCGTCACAGATACGCAGTATTTT
- | TRBJ2-5 | TRBV4-1 | - | CASSLYGGPNLETQYF | TGCGCCAGCAGCTTGTACGGAGGGCCAAATTTAGAGACCCAGTACTTC
few | TRBJ1-1 | TRBV5-1 | - | CASSFGGGAFF | TGCGCCAGCAGCTTCGGGGGAGGAGCTTTCTTT
- | TRBJ2-7 | TRBV6-5 | TRBD1 | CASRHRDRAFYEQYF | TGTGCCAGCAGGCATCGGGACAGGGCATTCTACGAGCAGTACTTC
- | TRBJ1-1 | TRBV7-2 | - | CASSPYDSLNAFF | TGTGCCAGCAGCCCCTACGACAGTCTGAACGCTTTCTTT
- | TRBJ1-1 | TRBV9 | TRBD1 | CASGDRLNTEAFF | TGTGCCAGCGGGGACAGGCTGAACACTGAAGCTTTCTTT
- | TRBJ1-3 | TRBV5-1 | - | CASSSDRLRSGNTIYF | TGCGCCAGCAGCTCTGACAGGCTACGCTCTGGAAACACCATATATTTT
- | TRBJ2-2 | TRBV20-1 | - | CSAPLSRELFF | TGCAGTGCTCCCCTATCCAGGGAGCTGTTTTTT
- | TRBJ1-3 | TRBV20-1 | - | CSARDSNTIYF | TGCAGTGCTAGAGATTCAAACACCATATATTTT
once | TRBJ2-7 | TRBV29-1 | TRBD1 | CSVEVRQGDEQYF | TGCAGCGTTGAAGTCCGACAGGGGGACGAGCAGTACTTC
- | TRBJ2-3 | TRBV7-9 | TRBD1 | CASRFDRGEVDTQYF | TGTGCCAGCAGGTTTGACAGGGGAGAAGTCGATACGCAGTATTTT
- | TRBJ2-1 | TRBV9 | - | CASSVAVTGVDNEQFF | TGTGCCAGCAGCGTAGCCGTAACGGGAGTAGATAATGAGCAGTTCTTC
- | TRBJ2-7 | TRBV2 | - | CASDRSSYEQYF | TGTGCCAGCGACAGAAGCTCCTACGAGCAGTACTTC
once | TRBJ1-2 | TRBV18 | TRBD1 | CASSPLGQNYGYTF | TGTGCCAGCTCACCACTGGGACAGAACTATGGCTACACCTTC
- | TRBJ1-4 | TRBV5-4 | - | CASSLGGATNEKLFF | TGTGCCAGCAGCTTGGGGGGGGCAACTAATGAAAAACTGTTTTTT
- | TRBJ1-1 | TRBV5-6 | - | CASSPPGLAGDLGGTEAFF | TGTGCCAGCAGCCCGCCCGGTTTGGCAGGGGATCTCGGAGGGACTGAAGCTTTCTTT
once | TRBJ1-5 | TRBV19 | TRBD1 | CASSIARTGGGKTPNQPQHF | TGTGCCAGTAGTATAGCTCGGACAGGGGGCGGGAAAACTCCCAATCAGCCCCAGCATTTT
- | TRBJ2-1 | TRBV27 | - | CATGLISSYNEQFF | TGTGCCACCGGACTCATAAGCTCCTACAATGAGCAGTTCTTC
- | TRBJ2-1 | TRBV7-3 | TRBD2 | CASRHKLAGDNEQFF | TGTGCCAGCCGACATAAACTAGCGGGAGACAATGAGCAGTTCTTC
- | TRBJ2-7 | TRBV27 | - | CASSSGPTSYEQYF | TGTGCCAGCAGTTCGGGGCCCACATCCTACGAGCAGTACTTC
- | TRBJ1-1 | TRBV7-3 | - | CASSQGGNTEAFF | TGTGCCAGCAGCCAGGGAGGGAACACTGAAGCTTTCTTT
- | TRBJ1-1 | TRBV5-5 | TRBD1 | CASSQAGTGVSTEAFF | TGTGCCAGCAGCCAAGCGGGGACAGGGGTTTCCACTGAAGCTTTCTTT
once | TRBJ1-3 | TRBV7-2 | - | CASSLSGTGNTIYF | TGTGCCAGCAGCTTAAGTGGGACTGGAAACACCATATATTTT
- | TRBJ2-1 | TRBV2 | - | CASQKARGQFF | TGTGCCAGCCAAAAGGCCCGGGGGCAGTTCTTC
once | TRBJ2-7 | TRBV2 | TRBD2 | CASSGLAGRYEQYF | TGTGCCAGCAGTGGACTAGCGGGAAGGTACGAGCAGTACTTC
- | TRBJ1-2 | TRBV11-2 | - | CASSLGVGVGYGYTF | TGTGCCAGCAGCTTAGGAGTGGGGGTGGGCTATGGCTACACCTTC
medium-sized | TRBJ2-7 | TRBV9 | TRBD2 | CASSVAAGGHREQYF | TGTGCCAGCAGCGTAGCGGCGGGAGGGCACCGGGAGCAGTACTTC
- | TRBJ1-2 | TRBV25-1 | - | CASSVDGYGYTF | TGTGCCAGCAGTGTGGACGGCTATGGCTACACCTTC